This TCR beta chain derives from a study of blood T cell repertoires in COVID-19. Per the original methods: Researchers report that nucleated cell counts were estimated from reference gene primer amplification. Only in-frame clones appear in the TCRdb table, and some are missing; sequencing was by immunoSEQ multiplex PCR. The DNA was the basis for D and trimming; V, J and clone size are from that table. Of roughly 200,000 clones in the sample, roughly 77% are singletons; the top ten hold 12%. The CDR3 runs 13 residues. The junction had 2 bases not matched to a gene; V was cut back by 6 bases and J by 0 bases. Seattle researchers signed up patients amid active infection and tracked them longitudinally.

V is TRBV6-7 and J is TRBJ2-7, with TRBD1 matching 7 bases. TRBV6-7 is marked as an open reading frame, function uncertain. This TCR was recovered from a woman older than 75 with COVID-19, enrolled during active disease. Material for sequencing was peripheral blood. CDR3 in amino acids: CASSQGDSYEQYF. CDR3 coding DNA: TGTGCCAGCAGCCAGGGGGACTCCTACGAGCAGTACTTC.